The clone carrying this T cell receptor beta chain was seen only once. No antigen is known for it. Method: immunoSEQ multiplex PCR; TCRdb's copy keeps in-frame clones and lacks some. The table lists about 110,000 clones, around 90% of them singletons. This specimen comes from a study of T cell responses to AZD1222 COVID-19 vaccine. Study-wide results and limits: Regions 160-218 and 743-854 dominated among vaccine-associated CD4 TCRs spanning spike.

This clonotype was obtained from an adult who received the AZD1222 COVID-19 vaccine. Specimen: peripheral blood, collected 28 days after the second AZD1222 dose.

The CDR3 sequence is CASSQDHPSLVVKQYF. The CDR3 DNA follows: TGCGCCAGCAGCCAAGATCATCCCTCATTAGTAGTCAAGCAGTACTTC. The V call is TRBV4-1, the J call TRBJ2-7; no clear D. Looked up from germline, CDR1 is MGHRA and CDR2 is YSYEKL. The CDR3 extends over 16 amino acids. V shed 0 bases and J shed 8 bases, with 20 bases lying between them.